This T cell receptor beta chain came from a study of T cells after yellow fever vaccination. Study-wide points: Post-booster samples contained most primary-vaccination clones (about 95% CD4, almost 90% CD8).

This clonotype was seen at least ten times. Its antigen is unknown. Each CDR3 protein gets one entry after TCRdb re-called the 5' RACE reads with MiXCR. The repertoire holds approximately 300,000 distinct CDR3 sequences, 8.7% seen once, with over 15% in the top ten. This CDR3 is built from 16 residues. The germline CDR1 and CDR2 sequences are SGHDN and FVKESK. Trimming shortened V by 2 bases and J by 9 bases, and 20 bases separated the two germline ends. The V gene is TRBV14, the J gene TRBJ2-1; possibly TRBD1 for D (5 bases). This TCR was sampled from a man aged 18 to 29 who received the YFV17D yellow fever vaccine. The material sequenced was PBMCs, taken on the day of the first yellow fever vaccination. The CDR3, as DNA: TGTGCCAGCAGCCAAATTACTACGGCCTGGGGCGCTGAGCAGTTCTTC. As protein: CASSQITTAWGAEQFF.